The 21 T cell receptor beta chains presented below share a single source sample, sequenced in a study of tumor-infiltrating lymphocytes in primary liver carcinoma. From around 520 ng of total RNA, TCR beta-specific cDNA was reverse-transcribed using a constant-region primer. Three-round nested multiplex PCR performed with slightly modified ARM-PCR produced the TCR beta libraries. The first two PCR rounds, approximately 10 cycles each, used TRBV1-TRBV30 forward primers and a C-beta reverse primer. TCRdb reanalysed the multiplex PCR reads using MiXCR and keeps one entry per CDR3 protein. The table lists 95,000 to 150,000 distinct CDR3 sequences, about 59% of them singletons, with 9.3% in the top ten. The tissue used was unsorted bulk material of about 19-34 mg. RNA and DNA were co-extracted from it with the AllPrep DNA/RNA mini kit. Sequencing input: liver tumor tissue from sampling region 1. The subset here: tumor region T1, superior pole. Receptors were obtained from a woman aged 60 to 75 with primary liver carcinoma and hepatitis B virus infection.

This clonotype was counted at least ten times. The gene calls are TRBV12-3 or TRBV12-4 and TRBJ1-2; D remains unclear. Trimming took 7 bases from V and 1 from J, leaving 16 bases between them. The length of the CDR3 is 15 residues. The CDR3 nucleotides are TGTGCCAGCACCCCCCTCGGAGGGAATAACTATGGCTACACCTTC. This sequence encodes CASTPLGGNNYGYTF.

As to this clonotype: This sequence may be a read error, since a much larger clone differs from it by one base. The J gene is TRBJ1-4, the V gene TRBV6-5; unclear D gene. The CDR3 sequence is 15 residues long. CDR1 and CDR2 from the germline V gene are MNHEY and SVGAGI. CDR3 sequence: CASTYDFPAPEKLFF. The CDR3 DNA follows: TGTGCCAGCACTTACGACTTCCCCGCGCCGGAAAAACTGTTTTTT.

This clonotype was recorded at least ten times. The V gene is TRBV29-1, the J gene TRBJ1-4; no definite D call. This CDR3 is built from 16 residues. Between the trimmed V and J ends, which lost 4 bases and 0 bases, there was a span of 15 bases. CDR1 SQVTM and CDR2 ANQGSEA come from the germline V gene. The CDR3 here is CSVARAGGSTNEKLFF. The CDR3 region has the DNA TGCAGCGTTGCCCGGGCGGGCGGGTCAACTAATGAAAAACTGTTTTTT.

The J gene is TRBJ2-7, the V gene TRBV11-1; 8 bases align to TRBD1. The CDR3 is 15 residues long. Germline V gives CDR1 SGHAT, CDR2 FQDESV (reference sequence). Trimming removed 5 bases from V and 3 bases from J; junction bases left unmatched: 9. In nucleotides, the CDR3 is TGTGCCAGCAGCGGGCCGTACAGGGGGAACTACGAGCAGTACTTC. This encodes CASSGPYRGNYEQYF.

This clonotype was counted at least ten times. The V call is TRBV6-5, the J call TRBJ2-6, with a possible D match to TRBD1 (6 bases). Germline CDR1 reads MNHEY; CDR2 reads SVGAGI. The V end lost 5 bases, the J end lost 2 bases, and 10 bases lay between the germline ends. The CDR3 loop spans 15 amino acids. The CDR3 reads CASSKQGPGANVLTF. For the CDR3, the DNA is TGTGCCAGCAGTAAACAGGGCCCTGGGGCCAACGTCCTGACTTTC.

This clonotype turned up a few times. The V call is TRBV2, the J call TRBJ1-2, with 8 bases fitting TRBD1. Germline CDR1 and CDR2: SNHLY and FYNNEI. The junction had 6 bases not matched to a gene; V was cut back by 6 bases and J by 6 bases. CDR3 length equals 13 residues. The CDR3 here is CASSVTGENGYTF. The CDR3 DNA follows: TGTGCCAGCAGCGTGACAGGGGAGAATGGCTACACCTTC.

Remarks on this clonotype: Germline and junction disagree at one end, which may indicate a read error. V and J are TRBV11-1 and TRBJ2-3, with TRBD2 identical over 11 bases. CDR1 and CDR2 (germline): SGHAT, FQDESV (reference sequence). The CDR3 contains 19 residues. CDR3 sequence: CTSNLRVPTSGRVTDTQYF. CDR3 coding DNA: TGTACCAGCAACTTAAGGGTCCCTACTAGCGGGAGAGTGACAGATACGCAGTATTTT.

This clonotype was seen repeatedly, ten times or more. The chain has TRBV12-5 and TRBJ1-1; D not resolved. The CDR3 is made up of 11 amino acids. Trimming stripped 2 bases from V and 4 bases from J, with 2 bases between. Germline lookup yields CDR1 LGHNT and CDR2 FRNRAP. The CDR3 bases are TGTGCTAGTGGTTTGAGCACTGAAGCTTTCTTT. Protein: CASGLSTEAFF.

The CDR3 reads CATEIVSNYGYTF. CDR3 DNA sequence: TGTGCCACAGAGATCGTATCTAACTATGGCTACACCTTC. The chain has TRBV28 and TRBJ1-2; D uncertain. Trimming took off 10 bases at V and 0 bases at J, with 12 bases between the two ends. CDR1 and CDR2 (germline): MDHEN, SYDVKM. The CDR3 sequence is 13 residues long.

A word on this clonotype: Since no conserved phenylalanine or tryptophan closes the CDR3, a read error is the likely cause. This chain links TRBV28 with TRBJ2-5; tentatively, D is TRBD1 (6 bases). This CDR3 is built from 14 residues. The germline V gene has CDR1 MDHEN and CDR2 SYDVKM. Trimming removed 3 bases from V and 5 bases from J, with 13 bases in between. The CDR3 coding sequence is TGTGCCAGCAGTTTCGGGCAGGGGTCCGAGACCCAGTACATC. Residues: CASSFGQGSETQYI.

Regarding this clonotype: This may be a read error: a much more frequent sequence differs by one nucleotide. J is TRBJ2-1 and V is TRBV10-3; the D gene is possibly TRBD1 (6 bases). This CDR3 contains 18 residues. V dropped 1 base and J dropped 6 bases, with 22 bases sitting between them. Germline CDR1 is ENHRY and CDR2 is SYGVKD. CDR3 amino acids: CAISEYRQVGGIGNEQFF. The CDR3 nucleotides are TGTGCCATCAGTGAGTATCGACAGGTAGGGGGAATTGGCAATGAGCAGTTCTTC.

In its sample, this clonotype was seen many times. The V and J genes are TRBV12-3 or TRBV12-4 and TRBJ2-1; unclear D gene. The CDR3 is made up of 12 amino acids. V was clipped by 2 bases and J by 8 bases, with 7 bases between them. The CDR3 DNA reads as TGTGCCAGCAGTTTATACGGCGATGAGCAGTTCTTC. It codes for CASSLYGDEQFF.

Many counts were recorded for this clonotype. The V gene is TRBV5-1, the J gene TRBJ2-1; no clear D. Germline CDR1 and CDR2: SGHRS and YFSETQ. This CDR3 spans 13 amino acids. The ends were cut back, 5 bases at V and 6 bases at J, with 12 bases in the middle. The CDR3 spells CASRPDATNEQFF. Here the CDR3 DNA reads TGCGCCAGCAGACCCGACGCCACCAATGAGCAGTTCTTC. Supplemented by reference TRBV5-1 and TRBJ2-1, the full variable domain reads KAGVTQTPRYLIKTRGQQVTLSCSPISGHRSVSWYQQTPGQGLQFLFEYFSETQRNKGNFPGRFSGRQFSNSRSEMNVSTLELGDSALYLCASRPDATNEQFFGPGTRLTVL.

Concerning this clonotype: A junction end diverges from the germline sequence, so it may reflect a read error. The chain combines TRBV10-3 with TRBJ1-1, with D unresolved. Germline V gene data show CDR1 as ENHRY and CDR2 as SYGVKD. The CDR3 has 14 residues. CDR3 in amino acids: CAIRTAVPNTETFF. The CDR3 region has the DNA TGTGCCATCAGAACAGCAGTACCGAACACTGAAACTTTCTTT.

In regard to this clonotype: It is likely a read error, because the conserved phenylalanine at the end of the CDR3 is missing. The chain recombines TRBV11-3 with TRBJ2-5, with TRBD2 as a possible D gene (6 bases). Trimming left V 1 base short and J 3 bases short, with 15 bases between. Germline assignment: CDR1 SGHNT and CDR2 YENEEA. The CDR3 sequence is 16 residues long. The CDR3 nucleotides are TGTGCCAGCAGCTTAGGCACCGGGACGGGGGAAGAGACCCAGTACTCC. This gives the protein CASSLGTGTGEETQYS.

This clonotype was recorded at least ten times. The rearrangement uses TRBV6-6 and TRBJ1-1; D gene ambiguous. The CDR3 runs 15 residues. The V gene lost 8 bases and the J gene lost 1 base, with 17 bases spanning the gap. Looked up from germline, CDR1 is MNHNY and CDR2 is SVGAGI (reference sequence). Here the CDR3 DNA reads TGTGCCAGCCTAAACCCGGGAGGGCGGAACACTGAAGCTTTCTTT. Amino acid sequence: CASLNPGGRNTEAFF.

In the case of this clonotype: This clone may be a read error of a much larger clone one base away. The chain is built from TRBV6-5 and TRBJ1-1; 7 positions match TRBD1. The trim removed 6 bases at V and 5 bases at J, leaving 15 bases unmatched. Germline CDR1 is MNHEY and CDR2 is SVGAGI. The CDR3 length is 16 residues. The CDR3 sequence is CASRSGQDGFRTEAFF. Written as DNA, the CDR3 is TGTGCCAGCAGGTCAGGACAGGATGGGTTTAGAACTGAAGCTTTCTTT.

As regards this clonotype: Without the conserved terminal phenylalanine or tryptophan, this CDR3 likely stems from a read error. DNA for the CDR3: TGTGCCAGCAGTCCAATAGGACTAGCGGGGTACGAGCAGTACCTC. Protein: CASSPIGLAGYEQYL. The V and J genes are TRBV6-1 and TRBJ2-7, with TRBD2 matching over 12 bases. The CDR3 sequence is 15 residues long. V trimming: 5 bases; J trimming: 4 bases; junction bases outside the gene matches: 6. Germline V gene lookup returns CDR1 MNHNS and CDR2 SASEGT.

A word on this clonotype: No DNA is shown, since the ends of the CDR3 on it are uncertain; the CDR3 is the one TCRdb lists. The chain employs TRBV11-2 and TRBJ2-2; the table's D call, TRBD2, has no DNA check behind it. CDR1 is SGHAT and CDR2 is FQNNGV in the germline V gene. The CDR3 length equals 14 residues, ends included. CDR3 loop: CASSSRVTPGSCFF.

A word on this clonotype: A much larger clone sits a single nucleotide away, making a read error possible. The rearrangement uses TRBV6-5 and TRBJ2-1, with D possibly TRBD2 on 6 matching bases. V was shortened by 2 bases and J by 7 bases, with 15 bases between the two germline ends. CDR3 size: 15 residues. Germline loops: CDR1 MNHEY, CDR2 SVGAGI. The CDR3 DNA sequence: TGTGCCAGCAGTTACGACGGGAGCGGTAAAAATGAGCAGTTCTTC. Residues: CASSYDGSGKNEQFF.

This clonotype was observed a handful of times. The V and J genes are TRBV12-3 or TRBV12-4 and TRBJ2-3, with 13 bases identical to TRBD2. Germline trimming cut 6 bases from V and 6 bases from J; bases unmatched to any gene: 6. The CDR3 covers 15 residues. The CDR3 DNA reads TGTGCCAGCAGGCAACTAGCGGGAGGGCCGGATACGCAGTATTTT. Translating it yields CASRQLAGGPDTQYF.